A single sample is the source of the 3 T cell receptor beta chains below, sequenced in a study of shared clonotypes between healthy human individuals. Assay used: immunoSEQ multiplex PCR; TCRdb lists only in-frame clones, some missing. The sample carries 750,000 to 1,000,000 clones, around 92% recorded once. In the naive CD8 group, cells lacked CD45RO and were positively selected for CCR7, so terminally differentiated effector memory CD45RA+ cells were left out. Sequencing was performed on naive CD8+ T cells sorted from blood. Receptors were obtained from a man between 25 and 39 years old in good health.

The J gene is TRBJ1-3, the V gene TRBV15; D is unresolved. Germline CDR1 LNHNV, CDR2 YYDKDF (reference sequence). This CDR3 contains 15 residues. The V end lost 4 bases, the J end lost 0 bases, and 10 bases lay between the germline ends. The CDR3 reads CATSKYTSSGNTIYF. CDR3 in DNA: TGTGCCACCAGCAAATACACGAGCTCTGGAAACACCATATATTTT.

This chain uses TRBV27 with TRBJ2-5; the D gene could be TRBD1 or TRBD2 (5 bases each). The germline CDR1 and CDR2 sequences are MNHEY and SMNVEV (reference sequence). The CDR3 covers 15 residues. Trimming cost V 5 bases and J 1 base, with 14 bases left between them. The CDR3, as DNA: TGTGCCAGCAGTGGTGGGGGTGGCCTCCAAGAGACCCAGTACTTC. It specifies CASSGGGGLQETQYF.

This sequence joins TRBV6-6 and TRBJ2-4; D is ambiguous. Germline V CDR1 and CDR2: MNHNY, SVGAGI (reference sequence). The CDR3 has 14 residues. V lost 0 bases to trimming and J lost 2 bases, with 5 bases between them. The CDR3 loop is CASSYSGTKNIQYF. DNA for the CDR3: TGTGCCAGCAGTTACTCGGGGACCAAAAACATTCAGTACTTC.